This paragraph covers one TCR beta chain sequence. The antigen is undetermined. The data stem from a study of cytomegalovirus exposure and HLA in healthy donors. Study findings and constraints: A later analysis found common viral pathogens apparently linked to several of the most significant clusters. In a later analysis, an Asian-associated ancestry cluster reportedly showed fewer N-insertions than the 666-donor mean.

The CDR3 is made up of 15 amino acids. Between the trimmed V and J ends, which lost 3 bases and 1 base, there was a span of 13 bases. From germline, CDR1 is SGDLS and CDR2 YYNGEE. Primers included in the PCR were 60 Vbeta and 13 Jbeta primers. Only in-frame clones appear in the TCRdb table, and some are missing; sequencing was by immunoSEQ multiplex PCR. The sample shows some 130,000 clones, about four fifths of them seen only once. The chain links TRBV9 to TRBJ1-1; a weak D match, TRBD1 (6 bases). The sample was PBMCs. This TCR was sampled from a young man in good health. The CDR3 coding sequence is TGTGCCAGCAGCGGAGGCAGGGGCGCGAACACTGAAGCTTTCTTT. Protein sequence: CASSGGRGANTEAFF.